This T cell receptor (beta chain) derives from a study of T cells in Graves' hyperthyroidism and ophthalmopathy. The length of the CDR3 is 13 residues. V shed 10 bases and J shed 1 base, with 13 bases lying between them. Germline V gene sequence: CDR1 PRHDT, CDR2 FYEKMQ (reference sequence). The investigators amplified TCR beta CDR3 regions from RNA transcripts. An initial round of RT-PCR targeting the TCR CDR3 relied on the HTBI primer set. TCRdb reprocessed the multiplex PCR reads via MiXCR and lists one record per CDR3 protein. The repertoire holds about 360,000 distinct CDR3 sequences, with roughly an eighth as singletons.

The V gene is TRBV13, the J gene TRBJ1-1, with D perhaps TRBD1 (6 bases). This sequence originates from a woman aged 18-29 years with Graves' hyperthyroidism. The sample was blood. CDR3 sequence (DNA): TGTGCCACCCTACAGACAGGGAACACTGAAGCTTTCTTT. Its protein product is CATLQTGNTEAFF.